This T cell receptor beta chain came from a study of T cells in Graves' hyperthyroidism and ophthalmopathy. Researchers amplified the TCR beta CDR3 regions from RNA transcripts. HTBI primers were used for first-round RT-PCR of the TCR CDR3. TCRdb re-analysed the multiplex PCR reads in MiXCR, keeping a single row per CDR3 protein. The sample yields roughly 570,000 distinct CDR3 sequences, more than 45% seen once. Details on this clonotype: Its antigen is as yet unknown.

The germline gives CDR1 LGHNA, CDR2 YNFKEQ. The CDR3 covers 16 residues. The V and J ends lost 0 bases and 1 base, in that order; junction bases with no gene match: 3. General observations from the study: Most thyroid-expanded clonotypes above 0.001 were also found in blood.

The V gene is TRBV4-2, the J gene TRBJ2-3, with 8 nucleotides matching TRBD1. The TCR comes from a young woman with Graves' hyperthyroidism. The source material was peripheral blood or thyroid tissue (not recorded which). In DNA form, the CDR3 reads TGTGCCAGCAGCCAAGATGAGACAGGGGGCACAGATACGCAGTATTTT. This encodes CASSQDETGGTDTQYF.